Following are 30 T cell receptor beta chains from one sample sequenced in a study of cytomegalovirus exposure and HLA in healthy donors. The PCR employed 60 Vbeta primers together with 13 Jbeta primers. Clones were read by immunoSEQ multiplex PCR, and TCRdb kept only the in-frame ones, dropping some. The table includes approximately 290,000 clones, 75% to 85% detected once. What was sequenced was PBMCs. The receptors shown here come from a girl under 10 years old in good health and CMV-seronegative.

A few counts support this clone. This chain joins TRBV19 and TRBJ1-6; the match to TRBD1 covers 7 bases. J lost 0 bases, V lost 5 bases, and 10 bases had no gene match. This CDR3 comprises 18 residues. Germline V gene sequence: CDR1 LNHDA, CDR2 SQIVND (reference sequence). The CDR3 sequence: CASSPGQLRSSYNSPLHF. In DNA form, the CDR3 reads TGTGCCAGTAGTCCGGGACAGTTAAGGAGCTCCTATAATTCACCCCTCCACTTT. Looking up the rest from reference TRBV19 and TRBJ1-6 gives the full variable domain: DGGITQSPKYLFRKEGQNVTLSCEQNLNHDAMYWYRQDPGQGLRLIYYSQIVNDFQKGDIAEGYSVSREKKESFPLTVTSAQKNPTAFYLCASSPGQLRSSYNSPLHFGNGTRLTVT.

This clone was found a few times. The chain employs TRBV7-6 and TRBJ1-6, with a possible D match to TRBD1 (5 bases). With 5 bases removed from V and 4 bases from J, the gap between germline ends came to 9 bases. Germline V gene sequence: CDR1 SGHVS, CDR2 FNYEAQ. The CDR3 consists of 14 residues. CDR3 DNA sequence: TGTGCCAGCAGCCCCGGGGGATATAATTCACCCCTCCACTTT. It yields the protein CASSPGGYNSPLHF. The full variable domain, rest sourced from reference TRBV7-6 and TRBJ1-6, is GAGVSQSPRYKVTKRGQDVALRCDPISGHVSLYWYRQALGQGPEFLTYFNYEAQQDKSGLPNDRFSAERPEGSISTLTIQRTEQRDSAMYRCASSPGGYNSPLHFGNGTRLTVT.

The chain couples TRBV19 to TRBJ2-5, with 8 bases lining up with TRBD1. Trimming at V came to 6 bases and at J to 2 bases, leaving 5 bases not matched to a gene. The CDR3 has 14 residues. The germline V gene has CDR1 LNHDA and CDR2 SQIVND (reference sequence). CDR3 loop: CASRGQAVQETQYF. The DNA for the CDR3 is TGTGCCAGTAGGGGACAGGCGGTTCAAGAGACCCAGTACTTC.

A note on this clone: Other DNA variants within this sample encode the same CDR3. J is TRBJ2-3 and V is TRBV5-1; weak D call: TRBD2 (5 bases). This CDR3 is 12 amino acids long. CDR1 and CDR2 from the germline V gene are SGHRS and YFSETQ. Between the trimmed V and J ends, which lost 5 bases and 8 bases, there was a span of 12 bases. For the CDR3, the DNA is TGCGCCAGCAGTCCCGGACTCGGTACGCAGTATTTT. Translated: CASSPGLGTQYF.

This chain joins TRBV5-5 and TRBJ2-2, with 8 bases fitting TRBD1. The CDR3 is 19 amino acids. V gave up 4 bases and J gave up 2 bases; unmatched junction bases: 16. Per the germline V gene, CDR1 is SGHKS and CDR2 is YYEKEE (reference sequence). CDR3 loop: CASSTPTGAILLNTGELFF. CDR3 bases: TGTGCCAGCAGCACCCCGACAGGGGCGATACTCCTAAACACCGGGGAGCTGTTTTTT.

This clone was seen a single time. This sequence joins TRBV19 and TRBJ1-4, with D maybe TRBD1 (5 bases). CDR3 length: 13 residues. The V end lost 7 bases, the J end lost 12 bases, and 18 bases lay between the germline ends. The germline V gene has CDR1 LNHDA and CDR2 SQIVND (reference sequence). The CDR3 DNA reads TGTGCCAGTAACTTTGGTGCGGGACGAGAACTGTTTTTT. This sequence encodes CASNFGAGRELFF.

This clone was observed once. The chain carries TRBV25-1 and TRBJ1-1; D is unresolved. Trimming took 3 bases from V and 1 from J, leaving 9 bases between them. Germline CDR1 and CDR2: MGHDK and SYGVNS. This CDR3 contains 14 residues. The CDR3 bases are TGTGCCAGCAGTGAGCCTGGGAGGAACACTGAAGCTTTCTTT. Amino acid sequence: CASSEPGRNTEAFF.

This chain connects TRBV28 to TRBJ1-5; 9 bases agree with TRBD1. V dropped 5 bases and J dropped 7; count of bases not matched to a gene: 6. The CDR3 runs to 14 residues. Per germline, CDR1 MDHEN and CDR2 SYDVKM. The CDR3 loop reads CASSRQGVGQPQHF. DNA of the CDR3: TGTGCCAGCAGTAGACAGGGGGTCGGACAGCCCCAGCATTTT.

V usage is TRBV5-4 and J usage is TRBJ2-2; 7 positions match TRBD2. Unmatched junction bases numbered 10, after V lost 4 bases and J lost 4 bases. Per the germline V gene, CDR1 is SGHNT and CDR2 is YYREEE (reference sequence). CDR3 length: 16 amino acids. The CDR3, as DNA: TGTGCCAGCAGCCCCGATGGGGGGAGGGGCACCGGGGAGCTGTTTTTT. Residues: CASSPDGGRGTGELFF.

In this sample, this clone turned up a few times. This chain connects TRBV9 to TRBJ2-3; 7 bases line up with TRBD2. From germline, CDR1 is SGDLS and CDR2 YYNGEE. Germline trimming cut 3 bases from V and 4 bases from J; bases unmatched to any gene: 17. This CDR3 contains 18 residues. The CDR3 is CASSAQLQRTSLADTQYF. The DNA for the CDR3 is TGTGCCAGCAGCGCACAACTCCAGAGGACTAGTTTAGCAGATACGCAGTATTTT.

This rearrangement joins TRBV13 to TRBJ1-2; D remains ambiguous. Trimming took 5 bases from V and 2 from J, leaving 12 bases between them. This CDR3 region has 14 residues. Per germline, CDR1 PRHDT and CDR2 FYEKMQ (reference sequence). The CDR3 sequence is CASSPGGTNYGYTF. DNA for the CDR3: TGTGCCAGCAGCCCAGGAGGAACAAACTATGGCTACACCTTC.

CDR3 amino acids: CASSIRDRSYTDTQYF. CDR3 nucleotide sequence: TGTGCCAGTAGTATCCGGGACAGATCTTACACAGATACGCAGTATTTT. The chain is built from TRBV19 and TRBJ2-3, with TRBD1 matching over 7 bases. The J segment lost 2 bases and the V segment lost 3 bases, leaving 8 bases of the junction unmatched. The CDR3 consists of 16 residues. CDR1 and CDR2 from the germline V gene are LNHDA and SQIVND (reference sequence).

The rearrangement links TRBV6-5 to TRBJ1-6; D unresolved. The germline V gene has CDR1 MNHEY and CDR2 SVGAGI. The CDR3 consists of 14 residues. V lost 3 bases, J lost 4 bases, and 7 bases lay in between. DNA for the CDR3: TGTGCCAGCAGTTATAGGGAGTATAATTCACCCCTCCACTTT. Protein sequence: CASSYREYNSPLHF.

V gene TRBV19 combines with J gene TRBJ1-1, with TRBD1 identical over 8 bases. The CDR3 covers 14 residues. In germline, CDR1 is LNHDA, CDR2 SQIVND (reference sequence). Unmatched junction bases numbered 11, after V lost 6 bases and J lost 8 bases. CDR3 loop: CASSFDRGRVEAFF. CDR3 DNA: TGTGCCAGTAGCTTCGACAGGGGAAGAGTCGAAGCTTTCTTT.

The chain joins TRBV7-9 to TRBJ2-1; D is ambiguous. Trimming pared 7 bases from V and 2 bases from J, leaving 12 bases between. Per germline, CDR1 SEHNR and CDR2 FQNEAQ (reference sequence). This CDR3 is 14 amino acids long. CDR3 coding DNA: TGTGCCAGCATCCGGGTTTCGGCCTACAATGAGCAGTTCTTC. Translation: CASIRVSAYNEQFF.

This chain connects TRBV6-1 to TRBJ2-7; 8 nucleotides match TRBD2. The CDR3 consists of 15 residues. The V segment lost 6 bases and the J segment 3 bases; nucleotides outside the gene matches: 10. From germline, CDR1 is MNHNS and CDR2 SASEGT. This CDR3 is CASRTAASGFYEQYF. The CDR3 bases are TGTGCCAGCAGGACTGCGGCTAGCGGGTTCTACGAGCAGTACTTC.

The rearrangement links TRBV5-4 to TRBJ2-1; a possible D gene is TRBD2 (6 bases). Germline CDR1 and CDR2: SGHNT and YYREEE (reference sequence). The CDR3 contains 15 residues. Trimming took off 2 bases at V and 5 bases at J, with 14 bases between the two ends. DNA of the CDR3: TGTGCCAGCAGCTTTATGTTAGCGGCGCACAATGAGCAGTTCTTC. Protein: CASSFMLAAHNEQFF.

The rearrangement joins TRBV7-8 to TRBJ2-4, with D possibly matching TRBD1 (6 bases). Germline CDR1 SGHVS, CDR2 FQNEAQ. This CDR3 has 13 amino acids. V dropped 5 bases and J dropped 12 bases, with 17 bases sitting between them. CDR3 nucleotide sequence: TGTGCCAGCAGCCCGCCGACAGGATTTCATCAGTACTTC. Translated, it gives CASSPPTGFHQYF. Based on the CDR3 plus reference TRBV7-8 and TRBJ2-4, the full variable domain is GAGVSQSPRYKVAKRGQDVALRCDPISGHVSLFWYQQALGQGPEFLTYFQNEAQLDKSGLPSDRFFAERPEGSVSTLKIQRTQQEDSAVYLCASSPPTGFHQYFGAGTRLSVL.

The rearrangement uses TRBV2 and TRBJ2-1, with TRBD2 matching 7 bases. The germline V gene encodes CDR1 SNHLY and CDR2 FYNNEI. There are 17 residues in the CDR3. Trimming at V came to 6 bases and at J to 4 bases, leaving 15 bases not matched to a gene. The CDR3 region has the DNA TGTGCCAGCAGCCCTCCTGGGGCTGGCGGGGGATACAATGAGCAGTTCTTC. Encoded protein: CASSPPGAGGGYNEQFF.

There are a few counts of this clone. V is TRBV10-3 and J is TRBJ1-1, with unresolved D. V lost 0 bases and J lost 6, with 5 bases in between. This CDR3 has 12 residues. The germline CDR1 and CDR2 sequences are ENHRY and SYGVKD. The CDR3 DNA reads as TGTGCCATCAGTGAGTCGAGGGCTGAAGCTTTCTTT. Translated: CAISESRAEAFF.

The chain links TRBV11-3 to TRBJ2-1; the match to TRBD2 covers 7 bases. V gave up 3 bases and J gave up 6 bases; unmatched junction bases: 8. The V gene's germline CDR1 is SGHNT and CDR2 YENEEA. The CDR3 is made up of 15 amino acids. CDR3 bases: TGTGCCAGCAGCTTGGGCGGGTGGGGGGGCAATGAGCAGTTCTTC. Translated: CASSLGGWGGNEQFF.

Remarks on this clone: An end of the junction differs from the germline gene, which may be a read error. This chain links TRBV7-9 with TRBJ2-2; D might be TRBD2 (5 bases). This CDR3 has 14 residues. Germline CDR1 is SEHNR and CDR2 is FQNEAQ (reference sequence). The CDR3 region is CSSRLTSGAGELFF. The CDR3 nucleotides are TGTTCCAGCAGACTCACTAGTGGGGCCGGGGAGCTGTTTTTT.

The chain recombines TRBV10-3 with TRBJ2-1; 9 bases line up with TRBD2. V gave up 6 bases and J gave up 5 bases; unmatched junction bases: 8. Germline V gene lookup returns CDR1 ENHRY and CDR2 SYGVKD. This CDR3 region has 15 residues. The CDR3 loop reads CAISTRTSADNEQFF. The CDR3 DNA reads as TGTGCCATCAGCACCAGGACTAGCGCAGACAATGAGCAGTTCTTC.

This chain's CDR3 is CASSYSTQGAYEQYF. In nucleotides, the CDR3 is TGTGCCAGCAGTTACTCTACCCAGGGGGCCTACGAGCAGTACTTC. The chain employs TRBV6-5 and TRBJ2-7; 7 positions agree with TRBD1. CDR1 and CDR2 from the germline V gene are MNHEY and SVGAGI. J gave up 2 bases and V 0 bases, and 4 bases lay outside the gene matches. This CDR3 spans 15 amino acids.

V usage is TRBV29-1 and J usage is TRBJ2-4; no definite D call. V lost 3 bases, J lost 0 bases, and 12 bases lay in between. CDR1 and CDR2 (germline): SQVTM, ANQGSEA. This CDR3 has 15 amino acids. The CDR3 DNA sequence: TGCAGCGTTGACCCCAGGCTTATAGCCAAAAACATTCAGTACTTC. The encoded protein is CSVDPRLIAKNIQYF.

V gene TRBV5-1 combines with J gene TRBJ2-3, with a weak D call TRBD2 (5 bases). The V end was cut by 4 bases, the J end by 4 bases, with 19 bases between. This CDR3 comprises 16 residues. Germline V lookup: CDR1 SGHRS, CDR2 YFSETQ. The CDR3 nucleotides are TGCGCCAGCAGCCCCCAACTAGTCCCGAGGGCAGATACGCAGTATTTT. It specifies CASSPQLVPRADTQYF. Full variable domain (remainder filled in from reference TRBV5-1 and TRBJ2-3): KAGVTQTPRYLIKTRGQQVTLSCSPISGHRSVSWYQQTPGQGLQFLFEYFSETQRNKGNFPGRFSGRQFSNSRSEMNVSTLELGDSALYLCASSPQLVPRADTQYFGPGTRLTVL.

CDR3 coding DNA: TGTGCCAGCAGCGCCGAGATTAGCGGGCGAGATGAGCAGTTCTTC. It yields the protein CASSAEISGRDEQFF. V and J are TRBV27 and TRBJ2-1, with TRBD2 matching 7 bases. Germline V gives CDR1 MNHEY, CDR2 SMNVEV (reference sequence). The CDR3 covers 15 residues. Germline trimming cut 6 bases from V and 8 bases from J; bases unmatched to any gene: 13.

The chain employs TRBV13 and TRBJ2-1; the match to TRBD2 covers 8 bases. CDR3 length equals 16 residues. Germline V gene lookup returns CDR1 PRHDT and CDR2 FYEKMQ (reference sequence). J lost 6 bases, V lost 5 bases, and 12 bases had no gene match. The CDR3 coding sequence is TGTGCCAGCAGCGGACGGGGGGGTGGGTTCGTCAATGAGCAGTTCTTC. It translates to CASSGRGGGFVNEQFF.

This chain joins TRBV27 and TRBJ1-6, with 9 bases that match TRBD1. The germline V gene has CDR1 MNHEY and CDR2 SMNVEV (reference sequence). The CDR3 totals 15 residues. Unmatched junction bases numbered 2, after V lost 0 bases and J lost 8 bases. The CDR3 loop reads CASSLSGTGYSPLHF. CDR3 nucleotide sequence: TGTGCCAGCAGTTTATCCGGGACAGGGTATTCACCCCTCCACTTT.

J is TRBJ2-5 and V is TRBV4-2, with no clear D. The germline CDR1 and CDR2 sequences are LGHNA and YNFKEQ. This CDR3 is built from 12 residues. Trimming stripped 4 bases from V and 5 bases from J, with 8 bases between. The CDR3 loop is CASSLVDETQYF. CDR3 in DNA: TGTGCCAGCAGCCTAGTTGATGAGACCCAGTACTTC.